This T cell receptor beta chain was sequenced for a study of long-term antiretroviral therapy in people with HIV. Looked up from germline, CDR1 is SGHTA and CDR2 is FQGNSA. CDR3 size: 15 residues. V lost 5 bases to trimming and J lost 1 base; unmatched junction nucleotides: 6. Run at survey level, the immunoSEQ assay was version v3.0. The method was immunoSEQ multiplex PCR; TCRdb's version includes in-frame clones alone and lacks a portion of them. The sample holds under 35,000 clones, about 85% seen once. Every donor had one or more pre-ART and two or more post-ART PBMC samples. The V call is TRBV7-2, the J call TRBJ2-7, with TRBD2 matching 9 bases. Sequencing used unsorted PBMCs, obtained 1.1 years after starting antiretroviral therapy. This clonotype was obtained from a man aged 18-30 years with HIV. Written as DNA, the CDR3 is TGTGCCAGCAGCCTCGTAGCGGGGGCTTCCTACGAGCAGTACTTC. Protein: CASSLVAGASYEQYF.